This T cell receptor (beta chain) was recovered during a study of OX40 agonist ivuxolimab in advanced cancers. Assay used: immunoSEQ multiplex PCR; TCRdb lists only in-frame clones, some missing. The sample shows 80,000 or so clones, about 92% of them seen only once. Study-wide results and caveats: What antigens the expanded peripheral T cells recognized was never established.

Unmatched junction bases numbered 8, after V lost 0 bases and J lost 1 base. There are 18 residues in the CDR3. Germline V gene data show CDR1 as GTSNPN and CDR2 as SVGIG (reference sequence). About this clone: Its antigen is undetermined.

This chain joins TRBV30 and TRBJ2-5; TRBD2 matches 13 bases. The sequence came from an adult with an advanced solid tumor such as melanoma, head and neck, liver or kidney cancer. The sequencing used CD4+ or CD8+ T cells sorted from blood, collected in a trial of the OX40 agonist ivuxolimab. CDR3 coding DNA: TGTGCCTGGAGTGTACGGACTAGCGGGAGACCTACCCAAGAGACCCAGTACTTC. It encodes CAWSVRTSGRPTQETQYF.